Following are 4 T cell receptor beta chains from one sample sequenced in a study of identical twins. TCRdb recomputed calls from the 5' RACE reads with MiXCR, one row per CDR3 protein. The sample has 1,800,000 or so distinct CDR3 sequences, about 32% seen once. Sequencing was performed on cord blood. The receptors here all came from a newborn girl in good health.

J is TRBJ1-5 and V is TRBV24-1; possible D gene TRBD1, 5 bases. The CDR3 sequence is 16 residues long. V was shortened by 0 bases and J by 4 bases, with 12 bases between the two germline ends. Germline values: CDR1 KGHDR, CDR2 SFDVKD. CDR3 DNA: TGTGCCACCAGTGATTTGTGGGGGAGGTCAAATCAGCCCCAGCATTTT. This encodes CATSDLWGRSNQPQHF.

This clonotype has a handful of counts. This sequence joins TRBV7-2 and TRBJ2-4; D is possibly TRBD1 (6 bases). V lost 4 bases, J lost 6 bases, and 16 bases lay in between. Germline CDR1 and CDR2: SGHTA and FQGNSA. There are 15 residues in the CDR3. The CDR3 coding sequence is TGTGCCAGCAGCTCCCCTACAGGGATCCCAAACATTCAGTACTTC. It translates to CASSSPTGIPNIQYF.

The chain joins TRBV27 to TRBJ1-1, with D maybe TRBD1 (5 bases). Germline assignment: CDR1 MNHEY and CDR2 SMNVEV (reference sequence). V lost 3 bases and J 1 base, leaving 9 bases between the germline ends. CDR3 length: 14 amino acids. The CDR3 protein is CASSFGHPNTEAFF. DNA of the CDR3: TGTGCCAGCAGTTTCGGACACCCGAACACTGAAGCTTTCTTT.

This chain joins TRBV20-1 and TRBJ2-5; D possibly corresponds to TRBD2 (6 bases). CDR1 is DFQATT and CDR2 is SNEGSKA in the germline V gene (reference sequence). The CDR3 is made up of 13 amino acids. The CDR3 reads CSIKGLSKETQYF. In DNA, the CDR3 is TGCAGCATAAAGGGACTGTCAAAAGAGACCCAGTACTTC.